This entry lists 6 T cell receptor beta chains sequenced from one sample in a study of blood T cell repertoires in COVID-19 (dated by TCRdb to the early 2020s). The method behind the library was the immunoSEQ multiplex PCR assay. TCRdb provides this immuneACCESS table in a form limited to in-frame rearrangements. Some clones are lacking; in checked studies, under half of them reflect an unresolved V gene, and why the rest are absent is not known. This sample is represented by 310,000 or so clones; roughly 86% of them were singletons. The ten biggest clones cover approximately 9% of the sample. Material: PBMCs or T cells enriched from blood (not recorded which). The source is a woman aged 18 to 35 who had recovered from COVID-19.

The V gene is TRBV28, the J gene TRBJ2-1; D perhaps matches TRBD2 (7 bases). CDR1 is MDHEN, CDR2 SYDVKM, per germline. The CDR3 covers 15 residues. V lost 2 bases, J lost 7 bases, and 15 bases lay in between. The CDR3 DNA reads as TGTGCCAGCAGTTTAAGGGGGGGGGTTACAAATGAGCAGTTCTTC. This translates into CASSLRGGVTNEQFF. Variable domain in full (rest from reference TRBV28 and TRBJ2-1): DVKVTQSSRYLVKRTGEKVFLECVQDMDHENMFWYRQDPGLGLRLIYFSYDVKMKEKGDIPEGYSVSREKKERFSLILESASTNQTSMYLCASSLRGGVTNEQFFGPGTRLTVL.

The chain uses TRBV5-1 and TRBJ1-5; 9 bases are a match to TRBD1. The CDR3 runs 14 residues. Unmatched junction bases numbered 2, after V lost 3 bases and J lost 4 bases. The germline gives CDR1 SGHRS, CDR2 YFSETQ. In nucleotides, the CDR3 is TGCGCCAGCAGCTGGACAGGGGAGAATCAGCCCCAGCATTTT. Amino acids: CASSWTGENQPQHF.

The chain uses TRBV7-2 and TRBJ1-2; TRBD1 matches at 11 bases. This CDR3 is built from 16 residues. The J segment lost 8 bases and the V segment lost 3 bases, leaving 11 bases of the junction unmatched. Germline V gene lookup returns CDR1 SGHTA and CDR2 FQGNSA. This chain's CDR3 is CASSFLWGQGDGGYTF. The CDR3 region has the DNA TGTGCCAGCAGCTTCCTTTGGGGACAGGGGGATGGAGGCTACACCTTC.

V gene TRBV5-8 combines with J gene TRBJ1-5; D unclear. The germline V gene encodes CDR1 SGHTS and CDR2 YDEGEE. CDR3 length equals 13 residues. V was shortened by 3 bases and J by 6 bases, with 10 bases between the two germline ends. CDR3 residues: CASSSSVVQPQHF. The CDR3 nucleotides read TGTGCCAGCAGCTCATCAGTTGTTCAGCCCCAGCATTTT.

The chain combines TRBV20-1 with TRBJ1-2; D possibly corresponds to TRBD1 (5 bases). V lost 3 bases and J lost 3, with 17 bases in between. This CDR3 spans 15 amino acids. CDR1 is DFQATT, CDR2 SNEGSKA, per germline (reference sequence). This chain's CDR3 is CSASTQGGRDYGYTF. Written as DNA, the CDR3 is TGCAGTGCTAGTACCCAGGGCGGGAGAGACTATGGCTACACCTTC.

V usage is TRBV7-9 and J usage is TRBJ1-1; TRBD1 is a possible D gene (5 bases). Trimming cost V 6 bases and J 0 bases, with 11 bases left between them. This CDR3 contains 14 residues. Germline loops: CDR1 SEHNR, CDR2 FQNEAQ (reference sequence). The CDR3 protein is CASRTGDLNTEAFF. CDR3 bases: TGTGCCAGCAGGACGGGGGATTTGAACACTGAAGCTTTCTTT.